This T cell receptor (beta chain) was observed in a study of blood T cell repertoires in COVID-19. Study background: Researchers got acute and convalescent COVID-19 samples from the United States, Italy and Spain. PBMCs, B-cell-depleted T cells, or T cells were the source of the cDNA or gDNA that made up the material.

Trimming took 5 bases from V and 1 from J; bases not matched to a gene: 3. Germline V gives CDR1 MGHRA, CDR2 YSYEKL. The CDR3 spans 15 residues. As originally analysed: How many nucleated cells were present was estimated from reference gene primer amplification. The table came from immunoSEQ multiplex PCR; TCRdb's copy has only in-frame clones and leaves some out. V and J calls and clone size are copied from that table; D and trimming were computed from the DNA. In the table there are about 49,000 clones, around 84% of which are singletons. The sample comprised peripheral blood. The chain uses TRBV4-1 and TRBJ2-2; 8 bases fit TRBD2. This TCR came from a middle-aged man with acute or convalescent COVID-19. The CDR3 nucleotides read TGCGCCAGCAGCACGAGCGGGGGGAACACCGGGGAGCTGTTTTTT. This translates into CASSTSGGNTGELFF.